These T cell receptor beta chains were read from a single sample in a study of blood T cell repertoires in COVID-19. Method: immunoSEQ multiplex PCR; TCRdb's copy keeps in-frame clones and lacks some. The table shows 450,000 or so clones, with around 90% occurring only once. The sample was peripheral blood. Source of these receptors: a man younger than 35 with COVID-19, enrolled during active disease. Each CDR3 is given with its conserved first and last residue. D genes are given only for firm matches. Only part of the rows carry a size: once, few, many, or a class if the clone is expanded.

d_call,v_call,j_call,clone_size,cdr3_aa,cdr3_nt
TRBD2,TRBV18,TRBJ2-7,NA,CASSPAGGGIGLEQYF,TGTGCCAGCTCACCAGCGGGGGGCGGGATTGGCCTCGAGCAGTACTTC
NA,TRBV2,TRBJ2-1,once,CASRNGTLSYNEQFF,TGTGCCAGCAGGAACGGGACTCTCTCCTACAATGAGCAGTTCTTC
TRBD2,TRBV10-1,TRBJ2-1,NA,CASSGGSSYNEQFF,TGCGCCAGCAGTGGCGGGAGTTCCTACAATGAGCAGTTCTTC
NA,TRBV7-9,TRBJ2-7,NA,CASSFSGSDEQYF,TGTGCCAGCAGCTTCTCCGGGAGTGACGAGCAGTACTTC
TRBD1,TRBV6-2/TRBV6-3,TRBJ2-3,NA,CASSYFGRGQAAQYF,TGTGCCAGCAGTTACTTTGGCAGGGGGCAGGCGGCGCAGTATTTT
NA,TRBV12-3/TRBV12-4,TRBJ1-2,NA,CASSLLGAQGYTF,TGTGCCAGCAGTTTATTGGGGGCACAAGGCTACACCTTC
NA,TRBV6-5,TRBJ2-1,NA,CASTRTGLAPNEQFF,TGTGCCAGCACCCGCACGGGACTCGCTCCTAATGAGCAGTTCTTC
NA,TRBV6-6,TRBJ2-5,NA,CASLGAEETQYF,TGTGCCAGCCTGGGCGCTGAGGAGACCCAGTACTTC
TRBD2,TRBV2,TRBJ2-4,NA,CASSGGTSEGRIQYF,TGTGCCAGCAGCGGTGGGACTAGCGAAGGGCGCATTCAGTACTTC
NA,TRBV5-5,TRBJ2-3,few,CASSLIQPDTQYF,TGTGCCAGCAGCTTGATACAGCCAGATACGCAGTATTTT
TRBD1,TRBV28,TRBJ2-7,NA,CASSLTTGSSYEQYF,TGTGCCAGCAGTTTGACGACAGGGAGCTCCTACGAGCAGTACTTC
TRBD1,TRBV5-4,TRBJ1-2,NA,CASSRWDRGNYGYTF,TGTGCCAGCAGCCGTTGGGACAGGGGAAACTATGGCTACACCTTC
TRBD1,TRBV7-9,TRBJ2-1,NA,CASSKGTGVYHEQFF,TGTGCCAGCAGCAAGGGGACAGGGGTTTATCATGAGCAGTTCTTC
TRBD1,TRBV27,TRBJ2-7,NA,CASSADGQGPYEQYF,TGTGCCAGCAGTGCAGACGGACAGGGCCCCTACGAGCAGTACTTC
TRBD2,TRBV11-3,TRBJ2-7,NA,CASSVLRRLAGNYEQYF,TGTGCCAGCAGCGTCTTGAGGCGACTAGCGGGGAACTACGAGCAGTACTTC
NA,TRBV5-5,TRBJ2-7,NA,CASSLTGHEQYF,TGTGCCAGCAGCTTGACAGGGCACGAGCAGTACTTC